This record concerns one T cell receptor beta chain sequence. The CDR3 loop spans 14 amino acids. The V and J ends lost 5 bases and 10 bases respectively, with 21 bases between them. CDR1 and CDR2 from the germline V gene are SGHDT and YYEEEE. This sample is part of a study of cytomegalovirus exposure and HLA in healthy donors. The primer mix had 60 Vbeta and 13 Jbeta primers. Clones were sequenced by immunoSEQ multiplex PCR, and TCRdb holds only the in-frame ones, with some missing. In the table there are 150,000 to 200,000 clones, around 81% of which are singletons. The chain carries TRBV5-6 and TRBJ1-1, with D maybe TRBD1 (5 bases). The TCR originated in a woman between 18 and 29 years old in good health and CMV-seropositive. The specimen sequenced was PBMCs. The CDR3 DNA is TGTGCCAGCAGTTCCTCAGGGTCAGGGATAGTAGCTTTCTTT. The encoded protein is CASSSSGSGIVAFF.